This TCR beta chain was recovered during a study of cytomegalovirus exposure and HLA in healthy donors. Study results and caveats: Specificity of a few CMV-associated chains for CMV antigens was verified in vitro. An analysis that came later showed most CMV-associated TCR beta chains appearing HLA-restricted. Serostatus for CMV was the only available immune exposure information. Accurate prediction of most subjects' HLA-A and HLA-B alleles from TCR beta sequences was reported.

This clone was found a few times. The antigen is not known. Use of 60 Vbeta and 13 Jbeta primers characterized the PCR. Method: immunoSEQ multiplex PCR; TCRdb's copy keeps in-frame clones and lacks some. The sample carries about 200,000 clones, 10% to 15% recorded once. The sequencing sample was made of PBMCs. The TCR comes from a man aged 50 to 60 in good health and CMV-seropositive.

CDR3 bases: TGCGCCAGCAATAGAGGGCGCAATGAGCAGTTCTTC. This codes for CASNRGRNEQFF. This sequence joins TRBV23-1 and TRBJ2-1; maybe TRBD2 (5 bases). TRBV23-1 is filed as an ORF, its function uncertain. The V end lost 7 bases, the J end lost 6 bases, and 10 bases lay between the germline ends. The CDR3 spans 12 residues.